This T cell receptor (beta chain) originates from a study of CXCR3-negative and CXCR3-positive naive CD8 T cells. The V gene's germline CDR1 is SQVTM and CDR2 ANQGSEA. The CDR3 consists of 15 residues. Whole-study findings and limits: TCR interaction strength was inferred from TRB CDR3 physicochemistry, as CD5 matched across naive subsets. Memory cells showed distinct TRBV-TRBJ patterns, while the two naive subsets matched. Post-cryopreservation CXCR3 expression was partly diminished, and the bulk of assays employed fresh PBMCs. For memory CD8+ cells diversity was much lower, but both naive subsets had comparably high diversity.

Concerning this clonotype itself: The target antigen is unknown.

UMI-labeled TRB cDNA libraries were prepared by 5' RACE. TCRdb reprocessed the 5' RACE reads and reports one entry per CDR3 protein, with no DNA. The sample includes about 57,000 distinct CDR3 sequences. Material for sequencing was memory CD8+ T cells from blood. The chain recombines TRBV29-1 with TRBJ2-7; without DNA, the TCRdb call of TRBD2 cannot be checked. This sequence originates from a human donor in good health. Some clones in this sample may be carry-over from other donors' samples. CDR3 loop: CSVEAGGLADYGQYF.